A selection of T cell receptor beta chains follows, all from one sample in a study of shared clonotypes between healthy human individuals. Measured with immunoSEQ multiplex PCR; TCRdb has only the in-frame clones, and not every one. The repertoire holds 1.4 million or so clones, approximately 98.5% seen once, with about 0.4% in the top ten. The sample taken for sequencing was naive CD4+ T cells sorted from blood. These receptors originate from a man younger than 40 in good health. The CDR3 runs from the conserved cysteine through the conserved F or W. A D gene is named only where the DNA matches it firmly. Part of the rows lack a size; the others show once, few, many or a class for expanded clones.

d_gene,len,abundance,v_gene,j_gene,CDR3aa,CDR3nt
NA,16,once,TRBV19,TRBJ2-1,CASRTSGGSSYNEQFF,TGTGCCAGTAGGACGTCAGGAGGGAGCTCCTACAATGAGCAGTTCTTC
TRBD2,15,NA,TRBV5-4,TRBJ2-7,CASSSGGGTSNEQYF,TGTGCCAGCAGCTCTGGGGGCGGGACTAGTAATGAGCAGTACTTC
NA,15,NA,TRBV15,TRBJ2-5,CATKGPGGRQETQYF,TGTGCCACCAAAGGGCCCGGGGGCCGGCAAGAGACCCAGTACTTC
NA,12,NA,TRBV4-1,TRBJ1-2,CASSQDNYGYTF,TGCGCCAGCAGCCAAGATAACTATGGCTACACCTTC
TRBD1,17,NA,TRBV19,TRBJ2-6,CASSIGQGFAGANVLTF,TGTGCCAGTAGTATAGGACAGGGGTTCGCTGGGGCCAACGTCCTGACTTTC
TRBD1,15,NA,TRBV9,TRBJ2-7,CASSITTGTGSEQYF,TGTGCCAGCAGCATCACGACTGGGACAGGGTCCGAGCAGTACTTC
NA,16,NA,TRBV18,TRBJ2-5,CASSPLAGSSRETQYF,TGTGCCAGCTCACCACTTGCGGGCTCGTCGAGGGAGACCCAGTACTTC
NA,15,NA,TRBV9,TRBJ2-1,CASSGRDRTYNEQFF,TGTGCCAGCAGCGGGCGGGACCGGACATACAATGAGCAGTTCTTC
NA,16,NA,TRBV27,TRBJ2-2,CASSLSLAMNTGELFF,TGTGCCAGCAGTTTATCCCTGGCGATGAACACCGGGGAGCTGTTTTTT
TRBD1,14,NA,TRBV2,TRBJ2-2,CASSEDRGPGELFF,TGTGCCAGCAGTGAAGACAGGGGTCCCGGGGAGCTGTTTTTT
TRBD2,16,NA,TRBV28,TRBJ2-3,CASSNLIAGGTDTQYF,TGTGCCAGCAGTAATTTGATAGCGGGAGGCACAGATACGCAGTATTTT
TRBD1,14,NA,TRBV5-1,TRBJ2-3,CASSLRRGQDTQYF,TGCGCCAGCAGCTTGCGCAGGGGGCAGGATACGCAGTATTTT
NA,13,NA,TRBV9,TRBJ2-3,CASSVAGSNTQYF,TGTGCCAGCAGCGTTGCCGGATCAAATACGCAGTATTTT
NA,12,NA,TRBV11-2,TRBJ2-2,CASSWGTGELFF,TGTGCCAGCAGTTGGGGCACCGGGGAGCTGTTTTTT
NA,15,NA,TRBV28,TRBJ1-1,CASRAPTVENTEAFF,TGTGCCAGCAGAGCCCCGACCGTAGAGAACACTGAAGCTTTCTTT
NA,12,NA,TRBV29-1,TRBJ2-7,CSARDSSYEQYF,TGCAGCGCGCGGGACAGCTCCTACGAGCAGTACTTC
TRBD2,16,NA,TRBV4-1,TRBJ2-3,CASLKGGLAGEDTQYF,TGCGCCAGCTTGAAGGGGGGACTAGCGGGAGAAGATACGCAGTATTTT
NA,15,NA,TRBV14,TRBJ1-4,CASSQERGRGEKLFF,TGTGCCAGCAGCCAAGAAAGAGGGAGGGGAGAAAAACTGTTTTTT
TRBD2,15,NA,TRBV2,TRBJ2-2,CASRRTSGYTGELFF,TGTGCCAGCAGGAGGACTAGTGGTTACACCGGGGAGCTGTTTTTT
NA,14,NA,TRBV9,TRBJ2-2,CASSVQGNTGELFF,TGTGCCAGCAGCGTACAAGGGAACACCGGGGAGCTGTTTTTT
NA,14,NA,TRBV15,TRBJ2-2,CATSRPAGPGELFF,TGTGCCACCAGCAGACCTGCAGGCCCCGGGGAGCTGTTTTTT
TRBD1,15,NA,TRBV27,TRBJ2-3,CASSLVGQGTDTQYF,TGTGCCAGCAGTTTAGTGGGACAGGGGACAGATACGCAGTATTTT
NA,14,NA,TRBV27,TRBJ2-3,CASSIRDFTDTQYF,TGTGCCAGCAGTATTCGGGACTTCACAGATACGCAGTATTTT
NA,13,NA,TRBV11-2,TRBJ2-7,CASSSIGASEQYF,TGTGCCAGCAGCTCCATAGGGGCTAGCGAGCAGTACTTC
TRBD2,15,NA,TRBV7-8,TRBJ2-3,CASSPLAGGTDTQYF,TGTGCCAGCAGCCCACTAGCGGGGGGCACAGATACGCAGTATTTT
NA,15,NA,TRBV28,TRBJ1-5,CASSKGGRWNQPQHF,TGTGCCAGCAGTAAAGGAGGAAGATGGAATCAGCCCCAGCATTTT
TRBD1,16,NA,TRBV5-5,TRBJ2-7,CASSLGTGGIYYEQYF,TGTGCCAGCAGCTTGGGGACAGGGGGGATATACTACGAGCAGTACTTC
NA,15,NA,TRBV5-5,TRBJ1-5,CASSRYGTGNQPQHF,TGTGCCAGCAGTCGTTACGGGACGGGCAATCAGCCCCAGCATTTT
NA,15,NA,TRBV6-5,TRBJ1-1,CASSYFGALNTEAFF,TGTGCCAGCAGTTACTTCGGGGCCCTGAACACTGAAGCTTTCTTT
TRBD1,16,NA,TRBV7-7,TRBJ2-6,CASSAGGRAGANVLTF,TGTGCCAGCAGCGCAGGGGGAAGGGCTGGGGCCAACGTCCTGACTTTC
TRBD2,19,NA,TRBV5-6,TRBJ2-3,CASRGGGLARIASTDTQYF,TGTGCCAGCAGGGGCGGGGGACTAGCGAGAATTGCTAGCACAGATACGCAGTATTTT
TRBD2,18,NA,TRBV7-2,TRBJ2-7,CASSRIRSGRIRSYEQYF,TGTGCCAGCAGCCGGATTCGAAGCGGGAGGATAAGATCCTACGAGCAGTACTTC
NA,15,NA,TRBV2,TRBJ2-5,CASRVDHISEETQYF,TGTGCCAGCAGGGTGGACCACATCTCCGAAGAGACCCAGTACTTC
NA,17,NA,TRBV5-1,TRBJ1-3,CASSLGRTTVAGNTIYF,TGCGCCAGCAGCTTGGGACGGACAACAGTAGCTGGAAACACCATATATTTT
NA,12,NA,TRBV5-4,TRBJ2-3,CASRLAGDTQYF,TGTGCCAGCAGGTTGGCTGGAGATACGCAGTATTTT
TRBD1,17,NA,TRBV9,TRBJ1-2,CASSPLDTGTGIGGYTF,TGTGCCAGCAGCCCCCTAGATACCGGGACAGGGATAGGTGGCTACACCTTC
NA,16,NA,TRBV25-1,TRBJ2-1,CASSALHTSSYNEQFF,TGTGCCAGCAGTGCGTTGCACACGAGCTCCTACAATGAGCAGTTCTTC
TRBD2,16,NA,TRBV18,TRBJ2-1,CASSTGLAGGRNEQFF,TGTGCCAGCTCAACCGGACTAGCGGGAGGTCGGAATGAGCAGTTCTTC
NA,13,NA,TRBV29-1,TRBJ2-5,CSVSWTDQETQYF,TGCAGCGTTTCCTGGACCGACCAAGAGACCCAGTACTTC
NA,15,NA,TRBV6-5,TRBJ2-3,CASSYSGPHTDTQYF,TGTGCCAGCAGTTACTCCGGACCCCACACAGATACGCAGTATTTT
NA,12,once,TRBV27,TRBJ2-1,CASSFGYNEQFF,TGTGCCAGCAGTTTTGGTTACAATGAGCAGTTCTTC
TRBD2,16,NA,TRBV25-1,TRBJ2-5,CASSEFRLAGQETQYF,TGTGCCAGCAGTGAATTTAGACTAGCGGGCCAAGAGACCCAGTACTTC
NA,13,NA,TRBV11-2,TRBJ1-5,CASRTTGNQPQHF,TGTGCCAGCCGCACTACAGGGAATCAGCCCCAGCATTTT
TRBD2,14,NA,TRBV10-3,TRBJ2-1,CAIGVSGKGNEQFF,TGTGCCATCGGCGTTAGCGGGAAAGGCAATGAGCAGTTCTTC
NA,18,NA,TRBV2,TRBJ2-3,CASSERSLALSSTDTQYF,TGTGCCAGCAGTGAAAGATCACTAGCCCTATCTAGCACAGATACGCAGTATTTT
NA,14,NA,TRBV11-2,TRBJ2-1,CASSSNGPGSTQFF,TGTGCCAGCAGCTCAAATGGACCGGGATCCACGCAGTTCTTC
TRBD1,14,NA,TRBV6-5,TRBJ1-4,CASRTTGGNEKLFF,TGTGCCAGCAGGACGACAGGGGGAAACGAAAAACTGTTTTTT
NA,13,NA,TRBV27,TRBJ2-7,CASSLSGAVKEYF,TGTGCCAGCAGTTTATCGGGGGCGGTTAAGGAGTACTTC
NA,16,NA,TRBV18,TRBJ1-1,CASSPTWGAQDTEAFF,TGTGCCAGCTCACCTACATGGGGGGCGCAGGACACTGAAGCTTTCTTT
NA,15,NA,TRBV28,TRBJ2-2,CATSVRTLNTGELFF,TGTGCCACCTCCGTAAGGACTCTAAACACCGGGGAGCTGTTTTTT
TRBD2,17,NA,TRBV15,TRBJ2-1,CATSPEPGLAGNNEQFF,TGTGCCACCAGCCCCGAACCGGGACTAGCGGGAAACAATGAGCAGTTCTTC
TRBD2,18,NA,TRBV2,TRBJ2-5,CASKDSQTSGRAAETQYF,TGTGCCAGCAAAGACTCACAGACTAGCGGGAGGGCCGCGGAGACCCAGTACTTC
NA,14,NA,TRBV5-1,TRBJ1-1,CASSSQGTGTEAFF,TGCGCCAGCAGCTCTCAGGGTACGGGCACTGAAGCTTTCTTT
TRBD1,15,NA,TRBV15,TRBJ1-1,CATSAPGQRITEAFF,TGTGCCACCAGCGCACCGGGACAGAGGATCACTGAAGCTTTCTTT
NA,12,NA,TRBV6-5,TRBJ2-7,CASSWDTYEQYF,TGTGCCAGCAGTTGGGATACCTACGAGCAGTACTTC
TRBD2,13,NA,TRBV10-3,TRBJ2-7,CAIRDRLAYEQYF,TGTGCCATCAGGGACAGACTAGCGTACGAGCAGTACTTC
TRBD1,16,NA,TRBV5-8,TRBJ1-4,CASSRGQGLSNEKLFF,TGTGCCAGCAGCCGTGGACAGGGCCTCTCTAATGAAAAACTGTTTTTT